These T cell receptor beta chains were read from a single sample in a study of Tregs in tolerant kidney transplant recipients. Clones were sequenced by immunoSEQ multiplex PCR, and TCRdb holds only the in-frame ones, with some missing. Of about 64,000 clones listed, approximately 89% were seen once; the top ten hold 3.8%. The material sequenced was CD4+ T cells from blood (PBMCs), taken 6 months after the transplant. These receptors all stem from a human patient who received a combined kidney and bone marrow transplant. Certain T cells may be donor cells from the graft. Both conserved end residues are part of each CDR3. The D gene is left open where the match is weak. A row's size may be missing; if present it is once, few, many or a size class.

j_call: TRBJ2-1
v_call: TRBV18
d_call: TRBD2
clone_size: once
cdr3_nt: TGTGCCAGCTCACCACGGACTAGCGGGAGCTCTGAGCAGTTCTTC
cdr3_aa: CASSPRTSGSSEQFF

j_call: TRBJ2-7
v_call: TRBV9
d_call: .
clone_size: .
cdr3_nt: TGTGCCAGCGGGGAGTCCCCCAACGAGCAGTACTTC
cdr3_aa: CASGESPNEQYF

j_call: TRBJ1-1
v_call: TRBV18
d_call: TRBD1
clone_size: .
cdr3_nt: TGTGCCAGCTCACCACCGGTGGCAGGGGGCACTGAAGCTTTCTTT
cdr3_aa: CASSPPVAGGTEAFF

j_call: TRBJ1-1
v_call: TRBV9
d_call: .
clone_size: .
cdr3_nt: TGTGCCAGCAGCCCCACAGGGAACACTGAAGCTTTCTTT
cdr3_aa: CASSPTGNTEAFF

j_call: TRBJ2-4
v_call: TRBV6-8
d_call: .
clone_size: .
cdr3_nt: TGTGCCAGCAGTTACTCGAGTCAGGGTGCCAAAAACATTCAGTACTTC
cdr3_aa: CASSYSSQGAKNIQYF

j_call: TRBJ2-7
v_call: TRBV28
d_call: TRBD1
clone_size: few
cdr3_nt: TGTGCCAGCAGCCCGGGACAGTCCTACGAGCAGTACTTC
cdr3_aa: CASSPGQSYEQYF

j_call: TRBJ2-2
v_call: TRBV19
d_call: .
clone_size: .
cdr3_nt: TGTGCCAGTACGCATGGCGGAGCGAACACCGGGGAGCTGTTTTTT
cdr3_aa: CASTHGGANTGELFF

j_call: TRBJ2-7
v_call: TRBV7-9
d_call: TRBD2
clone_size: .
cdr3_nt: TGTGCCAGCAGCAAACAGGGTTCGTCGGCTAGCGGGAGTTTCTACGAGCAGTACTTC
cdr3_aa: CASSKQGSSASGSFYEQYF

j_call: TRBJ2-1
v_call: TRBV5-3
d_call: .
clone_size: .
cdr3_nt: TGTGCCAGAAGCTTGGTTTGTCGTAATGAGCAGTTCTTC
cdr3_aa: CARSLVCRNEQFF

j_call: TRBJ1-2
v_call: TRBV28
d_call: .
clone_size: .
cdr3_nt: TGTGCCAGCAGTTTGCGGAGGGGAGGCCCAGATGGCTACACCTTC
cdr3_aa: CASSLRRGGPDGYTF

j_call: TRBJ2-5
v_call: TRBV2
d_call: .
clone_size: .
cdr3_nt: TGTGCCAGCAGTGGGAGGGGTCGGACCCAGTACTTC
cdr3_aa: CASSGRGRTQYF

j_call: TRBJ1-3
v_call: TRBV5-1
d_call: .
clone_size: once
cdr3_nt: TGCGCCAGCAGACAGGACCTCTCTGGAAACACCATATATTTT
cdr3_aa: CASRQDLSGNTIYF

j_call: TRBJ2-7
v_call: TRBV5-8
d_call: .
clone_size: few
cdr3_nt: TGTGCCAGCAGCCTGGAACAAGGGTGGGGAGGATCCTACGAGCAGTACTTC
cdr3_aa: CASSLEQGWGGSYEQYF

j_call: TRBJ2-3
v_call: TRBV5-1
d_call: TRBD2
clone_size: .
cdr3_nt: TGCGCCAGCAGGGCTCTAGCGGTTGGAGATACGCAGTATTTT
cdr3_aa: CASRALAVGDTQYF

j_call: TRBJ2-1
v_call: TRBV4-3
d_call: .
clone_size: .
cdr3_nt: TGCGCCAGCAGCCAAGATTCTAGGGTGGCAACTAGACAGTTCTTC
cdr3_aa: CASSQDSRVATRQFF

j_call: TRBJ1-2
v_call: TRBV5-6
d_call: TRBD1
clone_size: .
cdr3_nt: TGTGCCAGCATCCGAACCGGGACAGGGTACAATGGCTACACCTTC
cdr3_aa: CASIRTGTGYNGYTF

j_call: TRBJ1-2
v_call: TRBV7-2
d_call: .
clone_size: .
cdr3_nt: TGTGCCAGCAGCATTAGAGTGGACAGCAACTATGGCTACACCTTC
cdr3_aa: CASSIRVDSNYGYTF

j_call: TRBJ1-3
v_call: TRBV19
d_call: .
clone_size: few
cdr3_nt: TGTGCCAGTAGTACCGGCAGGGCCTCTGGAAACACCATATATTTT
cdr3_aa: CASSTGRASGNTIYF